This T cell receptor beta chain was observed in a study of metastatic and nonmetastatic thyroid tumors. Study-level background: Blood and tumor or nodule tissue repertoires from malignant and benign thyroid patients were compared.

For this clone: Its antigen is not known. Germline and junction disagree at one end, which may indicate a read error.

With MiXCR, TCRdb reprocessed the PCR reads. The data show tens of thousands of clones, 12% seen once. Not a single patient had been given any form of treatment at any point before undergoing thyroid surgery. Study-level findings and limits: Malignant thyroid tumors reportedly had TCR beta diversity that was significantly higher than in benign nodules, in blood and tumor.

Material for sequencing was blood. This receptor was taken from a female donor with papillary thyroid cancer or a benign thyroid nodule (not recorded which). Some clones in this sample may be carry-over from other donors' samples.

The DNA of the CDR3 is TGTTCCTGGAGTAGTGGAGCCCCCAGGGGGCGTCTCTATGGCTACACCTTC. Translation: CSWSSGAPRGRLYGYTF. V and J are TRBV30 and TRBJ1-2; TRBD1 matches at 8 bases. There are 17 residues in the CDR3. From germline, CDR1 is GTSNPN and CDR2 SVGIG (reference sequence).